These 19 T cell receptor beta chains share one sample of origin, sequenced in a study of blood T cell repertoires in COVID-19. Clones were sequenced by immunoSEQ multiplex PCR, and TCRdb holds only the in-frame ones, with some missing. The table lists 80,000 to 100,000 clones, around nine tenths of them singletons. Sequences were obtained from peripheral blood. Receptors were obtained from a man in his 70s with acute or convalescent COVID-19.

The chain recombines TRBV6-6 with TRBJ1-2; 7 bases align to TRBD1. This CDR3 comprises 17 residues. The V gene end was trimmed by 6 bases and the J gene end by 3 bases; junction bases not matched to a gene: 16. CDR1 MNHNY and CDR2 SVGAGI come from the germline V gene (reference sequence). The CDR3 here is CASRRKGQTGFDYGYTF. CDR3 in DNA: TGTGCCAGCAGGCGAAAAGGGCAGACAGGGTTTGACTATGGCTACACCTTC.

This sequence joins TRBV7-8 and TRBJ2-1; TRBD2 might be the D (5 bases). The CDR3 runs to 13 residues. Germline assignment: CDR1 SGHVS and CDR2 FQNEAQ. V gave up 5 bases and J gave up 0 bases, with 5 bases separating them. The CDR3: CASSTSSYNEQFF. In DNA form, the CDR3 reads TGTGCCAGCAGCACTAGCTCCTACAATGAGCAGTTCTTC.

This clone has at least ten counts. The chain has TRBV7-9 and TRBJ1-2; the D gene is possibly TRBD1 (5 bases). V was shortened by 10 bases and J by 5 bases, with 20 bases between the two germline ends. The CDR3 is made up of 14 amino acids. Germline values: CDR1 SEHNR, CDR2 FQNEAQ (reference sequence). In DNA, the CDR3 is TGTGCCACCACTCCGGGGGGGTCCGCGTATGGCTACACCTTC. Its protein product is CATTPGGSAYGYTF.

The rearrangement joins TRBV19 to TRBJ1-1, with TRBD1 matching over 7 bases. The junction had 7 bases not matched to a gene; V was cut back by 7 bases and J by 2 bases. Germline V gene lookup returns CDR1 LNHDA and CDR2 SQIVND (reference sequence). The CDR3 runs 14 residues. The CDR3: CASTPDRINTEAFF. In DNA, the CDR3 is TGTGCCAGTACCCCGGACAGGATTAACACTGAAGCTTTCTTT.

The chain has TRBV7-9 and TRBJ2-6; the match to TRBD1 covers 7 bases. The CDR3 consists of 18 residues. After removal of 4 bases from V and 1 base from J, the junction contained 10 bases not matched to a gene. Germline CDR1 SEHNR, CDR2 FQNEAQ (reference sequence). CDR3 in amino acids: CASSSLRDSLSGANVLTF. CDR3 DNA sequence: TGTGCCAGCAGCTCCCTTCGGGACAGCCTTTCTGGGGCCAACGTCCTGACTTTC.

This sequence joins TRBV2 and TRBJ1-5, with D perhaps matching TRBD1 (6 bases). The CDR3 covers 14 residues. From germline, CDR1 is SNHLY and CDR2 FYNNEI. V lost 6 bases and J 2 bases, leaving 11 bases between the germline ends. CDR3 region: CASSAGVGNQPQHF. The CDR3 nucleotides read TGTGCCAGCAGCGCAGGGGTGGGCAATCAGCCCCAGCATTTT.

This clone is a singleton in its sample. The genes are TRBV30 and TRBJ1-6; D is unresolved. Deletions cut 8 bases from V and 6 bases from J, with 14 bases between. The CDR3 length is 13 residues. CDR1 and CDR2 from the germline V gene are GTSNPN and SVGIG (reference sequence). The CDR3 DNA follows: TGTGCCCTCGGACCGGAGGGTAATTCACCCCTCCACTTT. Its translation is CALGPEGNSPLHF.

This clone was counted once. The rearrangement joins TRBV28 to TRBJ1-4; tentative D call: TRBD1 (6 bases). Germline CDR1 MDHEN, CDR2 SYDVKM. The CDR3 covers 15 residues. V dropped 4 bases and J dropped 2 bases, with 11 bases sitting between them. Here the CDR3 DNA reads TGTGCCAGCAGTTCGGGGGGGGCTACTAATGAAAAACTGTTTTTT. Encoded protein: CASSSGGATNEKLFF.

The CDR3 loop is CASSLQYYEKLFF. The CDR3 DNA reads TGTGCCAGTAGTCTACAGTATTATGAAAAACTGTTTTTT. This chain uses TRBV19 with TRBJ1-4; unclear D gene. V lost 5 bases and J lost 6, with 10 bases in between. The CDR3 is made up of 13 amino acids. Germline lookup yields CDR1 LNHDA and CDR2 SQIVND (reference sequence).

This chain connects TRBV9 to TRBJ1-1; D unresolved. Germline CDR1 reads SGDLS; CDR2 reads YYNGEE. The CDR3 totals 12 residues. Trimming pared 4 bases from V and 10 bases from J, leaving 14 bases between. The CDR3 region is CASSPMEGGAFF. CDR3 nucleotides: TGTGCCAGCAGCCCTATGGAGGGAGGAGCTTTCTTT.

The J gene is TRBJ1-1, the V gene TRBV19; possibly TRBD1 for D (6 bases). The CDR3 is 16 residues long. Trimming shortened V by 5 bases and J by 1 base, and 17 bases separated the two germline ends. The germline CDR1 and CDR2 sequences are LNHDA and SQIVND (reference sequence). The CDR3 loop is CASSHVGGGWNTEAFF. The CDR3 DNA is TGTGCCAGTAGTCACGTCGGCGGGGGCTGGAACACTGAAGCTTTCTTT.

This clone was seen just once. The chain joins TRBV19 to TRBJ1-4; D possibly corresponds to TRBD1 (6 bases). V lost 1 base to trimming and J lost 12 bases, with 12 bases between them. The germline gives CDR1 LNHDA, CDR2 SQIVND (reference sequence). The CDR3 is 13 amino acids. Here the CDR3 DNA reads TGTGCCAGTAGTATAGCAGGGGACGCAGAACTGTTTTTT. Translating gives CASSIAGDAELFF.

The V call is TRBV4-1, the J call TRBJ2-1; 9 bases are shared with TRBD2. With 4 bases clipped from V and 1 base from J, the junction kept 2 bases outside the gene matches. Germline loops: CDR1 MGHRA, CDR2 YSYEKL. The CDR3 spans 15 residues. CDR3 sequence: CASSRSGGSYNEQFF. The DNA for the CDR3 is TGCGCCAGCAGCCGTAGCGGGGGTTCCTACAATGAGCAGTTCTTC.

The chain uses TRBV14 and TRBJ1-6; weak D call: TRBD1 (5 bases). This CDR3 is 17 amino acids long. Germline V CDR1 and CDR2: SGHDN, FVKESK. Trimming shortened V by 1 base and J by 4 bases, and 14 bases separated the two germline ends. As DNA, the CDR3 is TGTGCCAGCAGCCAAGTTCCGGGCGACAGTTATAATTCACCCCTCCACTTT. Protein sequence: CASSQVPGDSYNSPLHF. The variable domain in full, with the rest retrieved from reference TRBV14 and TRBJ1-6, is EAGVTQFPSHSVIEKGQTVTLRCDPISGHDNLYWYRRVMGKEIKFLLHFVKESKQDESGMPNNRFLAERTGGTYSTLKVQPAELEDSGVYFCASSQVPGDSYNSPLHFGNGTRLTVT.

In DNA form, the CDR3 reads TGTGCCAGCAGCTTAGATGCGAGGGAGGACAATGAGCAGTTCTTC. It yields the protein CASSLDAREDNEQFF. V is TRBV11-3 and J is TRBJ2-1; weak D call: TRBD2 (6 bases). Germline V CDR1 and CDR2: SGHNT, YENEEA. This CDR3 is built from 15 residues. Trimming removed 0 bases at V and 5 bases at J, with 11 bases between.

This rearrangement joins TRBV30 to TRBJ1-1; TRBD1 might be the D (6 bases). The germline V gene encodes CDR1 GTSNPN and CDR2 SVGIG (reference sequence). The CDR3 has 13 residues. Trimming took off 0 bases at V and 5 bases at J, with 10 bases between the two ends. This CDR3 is CAWSVRRGTEAFF. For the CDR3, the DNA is TGTGCCTGGAGTGTACGCAGGGGTACTGAAGCTTTCTTT.

The CDR3 reads CASSSGQGGYNEQFF. CDR3 sequence (DNA): TGTGCCAGCAGCTCGGGACAGGGCGGATACAATGAGCAGTTCTTC. The genes are TRBV7-9 and TRBJ2-1; TRBD1 matches 9 bases. The CDR3 runs to 15 residues. V was pared by 4 bases and J by 4 bases, with 5 bases of the junction left unmatched. Germline loops: CDR1 SEHNR, CDR2 FQNEAQ (reference sequence).

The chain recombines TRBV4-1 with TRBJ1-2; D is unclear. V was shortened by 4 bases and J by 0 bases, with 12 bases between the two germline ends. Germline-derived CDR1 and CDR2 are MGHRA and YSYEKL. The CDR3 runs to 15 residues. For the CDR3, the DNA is TGCGCCAGCAGCCTATCGGACGGGGCTAACTATGGCTACACCTTC. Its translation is CASSLSDGANYGYTF.

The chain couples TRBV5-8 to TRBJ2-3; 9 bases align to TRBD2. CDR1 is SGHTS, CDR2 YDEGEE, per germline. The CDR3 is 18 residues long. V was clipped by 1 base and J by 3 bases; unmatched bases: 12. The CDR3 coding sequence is TGTGCCAGCAGCTTGTTCGGCGGAGCGGGGGGTAGGACAGATACGCAGTATTTT. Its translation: CASSLFGGAGGRTDTQYF.